There are a few counts of the clone carrying this TCR beta chain. Its antigen remains unknown. As the sequencing template, cDNA was produced by extracting RNA and reverse transcribing it. This table comes from immunoSEQ multiplex PCR, and its TCRdb copy is limited to in-frame clones, with some not included. This table holds 200,000 to 250,000 clones, about 50% found once. This sample is drawn from a study of CD8+ T cells in alopecia areata. Overall study: Tofacitinib administration to treated patients was oral, at 5 to 10 mg twice daily. Study-wide results and limits: Patients showed less clear TCR sequence sharing than mice, possibly partly because of HLA diversity.

This CDR3 region has 13 residues. J gave up 9 bases and V 0 bases, and 7 bases lay outside the gene matches. CDR1 and CDR2 (germline): SQVTM, ANQGSEA. The treatment: oral pan-JAK inhibitor, 5-10 mg twice daily. The starting material was CD4+ T cells sorted from blood, obtained at week 4, from a patient treated with tofacitinib. This sequence joins TRBV29-1 and TRBJ1-2, with TRBD1 identical over 7 bases. The receptor was isolated from a human donor with alopecia areata. CDR3 in DNA: TGCAGCGTTGAAGATCCCAGGGGGAGGAGCTACACCTTC. This translates into CSVEDPRGRSYTF.